Reported below is one T cell receptor beta chain. Its antigen is unknown. This CDR3 spans 17 amino acids. Trimming cost V 3 bases and J 4 bases; bases outside gene matches: 11. Looked up from germline, CDR1 is LGHNA and CDR2 is YNFKEQ. Measured with immunoSEQ multiplex PCR; TCRdb has only the in-frame clones, and not every one. The sample lists more than 75,000 clones; around 85% were seen once. The entry originates in a study of OX40 agonist ivuxolimab in advanced cancers. Across the study: Each patient was given ivuxolimab into a vein every 2 weeks, at 0.01 to 10 mg/kg. Study observations and caveats: Partial responders receiving 0.1-3.0 mg/kg showed among the lowest clonal expansion.

The study sampled blood at baseline, cycle 4 day 1, and cycle 7 day 1. The chain recombines TRBV4-2 with TRBJ2-7, with 11 nucleotides matching TRBD2. The material was CD4+ or CD8+ T cells sorted from blood, obtained in a trial of the OX40 agonist ivuxolimab. This TCR came from an adult with an advanced solid tumor such as melanoma, head and neck, liver or kidney cancer. CDR3 sequence: CASSQGAFRLAGYEQYF. CDR3 DNA: TGTGCCAGCAGCCAGGGGGCATTCCGACTAGCGGGATACGAGCAGTACTTC.